Sequencing of this T cell receptor beta chain was carried out in a study of blood T cell repertoires in COVID-19. Profiling relied on immunoSEQ multiplex PCR, and the TCRdb table lists in-frame clones only, not all of them. The table shows approximately 47,000 clones, with 65% to 90% occurring only once. This clone appeared a single time. The germline gives CDR1 SGHAT, CDR2 FQNNGV. V gave up 8 bases and J gave up 0 bases; unmatched junction bases: 9. The CDR3 totals 17 residues. Sequencing was performed on peripheral blood. The chain links TRBV11-2 to TRBJ1-3, with 11 bases matching TRBD1. This receptor was obtained from a woman at least 80 years old with COVID-19, enrolled during active disease. The CDR3 DNA sequence: TGTGCCAGCCGACCGTCCGGGACAGGGGGCTCTGGAAACACCATATATTTT. It yields the protein CASRPSGTGGSGNTIYF.